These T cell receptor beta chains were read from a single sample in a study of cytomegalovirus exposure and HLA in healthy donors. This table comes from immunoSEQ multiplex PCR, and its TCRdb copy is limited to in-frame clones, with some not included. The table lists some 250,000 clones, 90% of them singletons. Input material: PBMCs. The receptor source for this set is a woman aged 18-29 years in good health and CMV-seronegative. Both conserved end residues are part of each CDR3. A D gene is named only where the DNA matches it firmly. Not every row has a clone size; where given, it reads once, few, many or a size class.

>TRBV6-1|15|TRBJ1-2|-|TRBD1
CASRRGTGAIYGYTF
TGTGCCAGCAGGAGGGGGACAGGAGCTATCTATGGCTACACCTTC
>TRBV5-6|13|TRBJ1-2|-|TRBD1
CASSRDRNYGYTF
TGTGCCAGCAGCCGGGACAGAAACTATGGCTACACCTTC
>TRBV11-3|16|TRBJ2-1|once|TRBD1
CASSPLGTGAYNEQFF
TGTGCCAGCAGCCCCTTGGGGACAGGAGCCTACAATGAGCAGTTCTTC
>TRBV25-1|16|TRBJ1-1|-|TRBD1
CASSPPRTGRIPEAFF
TGTGCCAGCTCCCCTCCCCGGACAGGTAGAATTCCTGAAGCTTTCTTT
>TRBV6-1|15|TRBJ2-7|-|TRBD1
CASTAVGTGPYEQYF
TGTGCCAGCACCGCGGTTGGGACAGGACCCTACGAGCAGTACTTC
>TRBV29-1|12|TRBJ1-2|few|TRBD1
CSVGTGPYGYTF
TGCAGCGTCGGGACAGGTCCATATGGCTACACCTTC
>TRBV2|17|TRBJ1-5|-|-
CASSEYGYGGSNQPQHF
TGTGCCAGCAGTGAATACGGTTACGGCGGAAGCAATCAGCCCCAGCATTTT
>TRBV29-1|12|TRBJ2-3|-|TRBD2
CSVERGADTQYF
TGCAGCGTTGAACGGGGGGCAGATACGCAGTATTTT
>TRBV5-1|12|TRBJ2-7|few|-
CASSLAPNEQYF
TGCGCCAGCAGCTTGGCCCCTAACGAGCAGTACTTC
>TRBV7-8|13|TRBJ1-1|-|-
CASSLPGQSEAFF
TGTGCCAGCAGCTTACCAGGACAAAGCGAAGCTTTCTTT
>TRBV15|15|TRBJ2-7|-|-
CATSRVGGEHYEQYF
TGTGCCACCAGCAGAGTCGGAGGGGAACACTACGAGCAGTACTTC
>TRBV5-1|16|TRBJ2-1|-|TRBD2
CASSLVSGGPPNEQFF
TGCGCCAGCAGCTTGGTTAGCGGGGGGCCCCCCAATGAGCAGTTCTTC
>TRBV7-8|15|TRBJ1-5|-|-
CASSLDGGGRQPQHF
TGTGCCAGCAGCTTAGATGGGGGGGGACGGCAGCCCCAGCATTTT
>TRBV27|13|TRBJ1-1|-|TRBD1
CASKTGGLTEAFF
TGTGCCAGCAAGACAGGGGGCCTCACTGAAGCTTTCTTT
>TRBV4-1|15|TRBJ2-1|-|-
CASSLSGSQYNEQFF
TGCGCCAGCAGCCTATCGGGGAGTCAGTACAATGAGCAGTTCTTC
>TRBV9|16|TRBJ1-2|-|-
CASSVFASPGGDGYTF
TGTGCCAGCAGCGTTTTTGCCTCACCCGGGGGTGATGGCTACACCTTC
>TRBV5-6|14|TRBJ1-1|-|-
CASSLFSTNTEAFF
TGTGCCAGCAGCTTGTTCAGTACCAACACTGAAGCTTTCTTT
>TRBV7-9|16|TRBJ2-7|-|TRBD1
CASSLWSGTGRNEQYF
TGTGCCAGCAGCTTATGGTCAGGGACAGGGCGAAACGAGCAGTACTTC
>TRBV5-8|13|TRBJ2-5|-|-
CASSLGRRETQYF
TGTGCCAGCAGCTTGGGGAGGCGAGAGACCCAGTACTTC
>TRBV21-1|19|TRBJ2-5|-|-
CASSTLGLAGGPRVETQYF
TGTGCCAGCAGCACCCTCGGACTAGCGGGGGGGCCTCGGGTGGAGACCCAGTACTTC
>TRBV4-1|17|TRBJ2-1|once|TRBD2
CASSHPTSGGSYNEQFF
TGCGCCAGCAGCCATCCTACTAGCGGGGGCTCCTACAATGAGCAGTTCTTC
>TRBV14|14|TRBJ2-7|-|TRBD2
CASSQSGGAYEQYF
TGTGCCAGCAGCCAGTCGGGGGGGGCTTACGAGCAGTACTTC
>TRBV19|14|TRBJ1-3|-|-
CASRLGGAGNTIYF
TGTGCCAGTAGACTTGGGGGGGCCGGAAACACCATATATTTT
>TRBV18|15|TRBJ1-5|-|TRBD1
CASSAGQGTGQPQHF
TGTGCCAGCTCAGCGGGACAGGGGACGGGCCAGCCCCAGCATTTT
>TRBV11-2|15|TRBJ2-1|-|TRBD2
CASSLAAGGTVEQFF
TGTGCCAGCAGCTTAGCGGCGGGGGGGACGGTTGAGCAGTTCTTC
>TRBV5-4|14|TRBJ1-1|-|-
CASSPFSGDTEAFF
TGTGCCAGCAGTCCTTTCTCCGGGGACACTGAAGCTTTCTTT